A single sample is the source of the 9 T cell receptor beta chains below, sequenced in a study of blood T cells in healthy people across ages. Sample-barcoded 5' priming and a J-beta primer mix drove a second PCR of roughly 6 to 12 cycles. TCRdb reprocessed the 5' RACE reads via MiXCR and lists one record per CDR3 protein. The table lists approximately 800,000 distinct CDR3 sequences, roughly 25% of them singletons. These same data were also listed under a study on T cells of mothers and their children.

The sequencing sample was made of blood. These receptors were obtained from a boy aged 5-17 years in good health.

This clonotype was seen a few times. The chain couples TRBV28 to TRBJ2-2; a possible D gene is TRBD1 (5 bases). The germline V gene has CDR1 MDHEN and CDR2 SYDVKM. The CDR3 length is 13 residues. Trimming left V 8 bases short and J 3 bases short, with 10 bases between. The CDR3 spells CASGRGYTGELFF. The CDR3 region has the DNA TGTGCCAGCGGTAGGGGATACACCGGGGAGCTGTTTTTT. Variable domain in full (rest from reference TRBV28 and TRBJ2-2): DVKVTQSSRYLVKRTGEKVFLECVQDMDHENMFWYRQDPGLGLRLIYFSYDVKMKEKGDIPEGYSVSREKKERFSLILESASTNQTSMYLCASGRGYTGELFFGEGSRLTVL.

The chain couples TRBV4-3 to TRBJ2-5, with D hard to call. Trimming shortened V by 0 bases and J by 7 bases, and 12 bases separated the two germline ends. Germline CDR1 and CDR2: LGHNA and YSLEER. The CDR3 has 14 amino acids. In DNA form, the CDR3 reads TGCGCCAGCAGCCAAGAAGCTGGGTTAGGGACCCAGTACTTC. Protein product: CASSQEAGLGTQYF.

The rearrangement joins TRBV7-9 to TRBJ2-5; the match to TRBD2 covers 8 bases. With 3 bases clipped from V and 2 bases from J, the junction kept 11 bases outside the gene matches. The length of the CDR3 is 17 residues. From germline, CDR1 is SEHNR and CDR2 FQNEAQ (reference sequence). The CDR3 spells CASSFSPAGGFQETQYF. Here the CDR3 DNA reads TGTGCCAGCAGCTTCTCCCCGGCGGGGGGATTTCAAGAGACCCAGTACTTC. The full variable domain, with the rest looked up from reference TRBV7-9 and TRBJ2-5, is DTGVSQNPRHKITKRGQNVTFRCDPISEHNRLYWYRQTLGQGPEFLTYFQNEAQLEKSRLLSDRFSAERPKGSFSTLEIQRTEQGDSAMYLCASSFSPAGGFQETQYFGPGTRLLVL.

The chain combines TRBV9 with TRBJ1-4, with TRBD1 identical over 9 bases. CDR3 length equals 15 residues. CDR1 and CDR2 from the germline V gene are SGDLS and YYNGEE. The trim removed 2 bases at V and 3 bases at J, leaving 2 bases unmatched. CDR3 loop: CASSVGQGANEKLFF. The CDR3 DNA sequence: TGTGCCAGCAGCGTGGGACAGGGCGCTAATGAAAAACTGTTTTTT.

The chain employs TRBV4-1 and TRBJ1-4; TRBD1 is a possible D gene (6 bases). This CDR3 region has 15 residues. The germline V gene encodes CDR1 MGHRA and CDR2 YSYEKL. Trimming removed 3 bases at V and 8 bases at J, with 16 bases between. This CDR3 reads CASSQEAGTLEKLFF. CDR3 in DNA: TGCGCCAGCAGCCAGGAAGCTGGGACATTAGAAAAACTGTTTTTT.

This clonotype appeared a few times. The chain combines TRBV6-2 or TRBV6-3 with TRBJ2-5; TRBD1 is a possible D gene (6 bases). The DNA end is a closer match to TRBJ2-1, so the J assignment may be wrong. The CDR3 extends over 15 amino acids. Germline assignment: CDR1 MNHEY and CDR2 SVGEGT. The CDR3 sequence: CASSYSRGGYNEQFF. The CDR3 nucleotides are TGTGCCAGCAGTTACTCCAGGGGTGGATACAATGAGCAGTTCTTC.

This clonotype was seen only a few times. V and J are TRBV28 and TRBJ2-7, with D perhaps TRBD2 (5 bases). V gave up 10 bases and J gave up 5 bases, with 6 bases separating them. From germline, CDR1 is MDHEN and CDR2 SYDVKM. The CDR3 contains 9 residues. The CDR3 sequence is CAIGDEQYF. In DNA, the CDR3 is TGTGCCATCGGGGACGAGCAGTACTTC.

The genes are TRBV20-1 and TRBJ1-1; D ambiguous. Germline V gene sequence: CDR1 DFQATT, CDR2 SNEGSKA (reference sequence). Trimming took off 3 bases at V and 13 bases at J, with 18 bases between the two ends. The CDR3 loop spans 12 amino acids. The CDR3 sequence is CSASFVQAVVFF. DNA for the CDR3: TGCAGTGCTAGTTTCGTCCAGGCCGTCGTTTTCTTT.

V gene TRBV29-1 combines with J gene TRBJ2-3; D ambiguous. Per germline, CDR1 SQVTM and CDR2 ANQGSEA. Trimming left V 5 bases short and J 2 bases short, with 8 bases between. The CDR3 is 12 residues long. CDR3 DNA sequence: TGCAGCGTTAAAGGCTACACAGATACGCAGTATTTT. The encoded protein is CSVKGYTDTQYF.